One and the same sample provided the 18 T cell receptor beta chains below, sequenced in a study of T-cell memory formation after mild COVID-19. One entry per CDR3 protein results from TCRdb running MiXCR on the 5' RACE reads. The profile shows approximately 410,000 distinct CDR3 sequences, about a quarter of them singletons. The sequenced sample consisted of PBMCs or a T cell subset sorted from them (not recorded which). The source of these receptors is an adult woman who had mild COVID-19 (a few samples of this study predate the infection). Cell type and time point are not known.

This clonotype appeared a few times. The chain joins TRBV5-1 to TRBJ2-7; 7 bases align to TRBD2. Germline CDR1 reads SGHRS; CDR2 reads YFSETQ. Trimming at V came to 2 bases and at J to 2 bases, leaving 7 bases not matched to a gene. The CDR3 has 15 amino acids. CDR3: CASSLGLGGTYEQYF. The CDR3 DNA reads TGCGCCAGCAGCTTAGGACTAGGAGGTACCTACGAGCAGTACTTC. Full variable domain (missing parts from reference TRBV5-1 and TRBJ2-7): KAGVTQTPRYLIKTRGQQVTLSCSPISGHRSVSWYQQTPGQGLQFLFEYFSETQRNKGNFPGRFSGRQFSNSRSEMNVSTLELGDSALYLCASSLGLGGTYEQYFGPGTRLTVT.

The CDR3 DNA follows: TGTGCCAGCAGCAAACTACAGGGAAGTTCTAACTATGGCTACACCTTC. It is translated as CASSKLQGSSNYGYTF. This chain connects TRBV21-1 to TRBJ1-2; TRBD1, the table's D call, was not compared with the DNA. TRBV21-1 is given as a pseudogene. The CDR3 is made up of 16 amino acids.

This clonotype was detected a few times. The chain joins TRBV12-3 or TRBV12-4 to TRBJ2-3, with D maybe TRBD2 (5 bases). Trimming cost V 4 bases and J 6 bases, with 14 bases left between them. The CDR3 has 14 residues. CDR3 in amino acids: CASSSRPLEDTQYF. The DNA for the CDR3 is TGTGCCAGCAGTTCGCGTCCACTAGAGGATACGCAGTATTTT.

This rearrangement joins TRBV27 to TRBJ2-3, with 9 positions matching TRBD1. The ends lost 5 bases at V and 2 bases at J; junction bases unmatched: 5. This CDR3 has 15 residues. CDR1 is MNHEY, CDR2 SMNVEV, per germline (reference sequence). CDR3 DNA sequence: TGTGCCAGCAGTCCACGGGACAGGGCCACAGATACGCAGTATTTT. This codes for CASSPRDRATDTQYF.

The gene calls are TRBV5-1 and TRBJ2-3, with a tentative D call TRBD1 (7 bases). Germline-derived CDR1 and CDR2 are SGHRS and YFSETQ. With 5 bases removed from V and 5 bases from J, the gap between germline ends came to 12 bases. The CDR3 runs to 13 residues. In nucleotides, the CDR3 is TGCGCCAGCAGGGAGGGGGCGTTAGATACGCAGTATTTT. Protein product: CASREGALDTQYF.

This chain links TRBV20-1 with TRBJ2-3; 8 bases are shared with TRBD2. Per the germline V gene, CDR1 is DFQATT and CDR2 is SNEGSKA (reference sequence). The CDR3 runs to 14 residues. The junction had 8 bases not matched to a gene; V was cut back by 6 bases and J by 3 bases. The CDR3 sequence: CSAPIAGLTDTQYF. The CDR3 nucleotides read TGCAGTGCCCCTATAGCGGGATTAACAGATACGCAGTATTTT.

V is TRBV6-6 and J is TRBJ2-2; D is tentatively TRBD1 or TRBD2 (5 bases each). V lost 3 bases and J lost 8, with 19 bases in between. CDR1 and CDR2 from the germline V gene are MNHNY and SVGAGI (reference sequence). CDR3 length equals 16 residues. CDR3: CASSYYSGTTGGELFF. DNA of the CDR3: TGTGCCAGCAGTTATTACTCCGGGACCACGGGGGGGGAGCTGTTTTTT.

This clonotype has only a few counts. This sequence joins TRBV10-3 and TRBJ2-5; D may correspond to TRBD1 or TRBD2 (5 bases each). V was clipped by 8 bases and J by 5 bases, with 18 bases between them. The CDR3 is made up of 14 amino acids. Germline values: CDR1 ENHRY, CDR2 SYGVKD. CDR3 nucleotide sequence: TGTGCCATCCGAGGGACCGGCATGGGGGAGACCCAGTACTTC. Translating gives CAIRGTGMGETQYF.

This clonotype was seen ten or more times. The genes are TRBV7-8 and TRBJ2-1; no clear D gene. The CDR3 runs 11 residues. The V gene lost 0 bases and the J gene lost 8 bases, with 2 bases spanning the gap. CDR1 SGHVS and CDR2 FQNEAQ come from the germline V gene. The CDR3: CASSLAYEQFF. CDR3 DNA sequence: TGTGCCAGCAGCTTAGCTTATGAGCAGTTCTTC.

V gene TRBV7-9 combines with J gene TRBJ2-7; D remains unclear. V lost 4 bases to trimming and J lost 4 bases, with 5 bases between them. From germline, CDR1 is SEHNR and CDR2 FQNEAQ (reference sequence). The CDR3 extends over 11 amino acids. CDR3 nucleotide sequence: TGTGCCAGCAGCTATGAATACGAGCAGTACTTC. Its protein is CASSYEYEQYF.

V and J are TRBV2 and TRBJ1-2; unclear D gene. Trimming stripped 7 bases from V and 0 bases from J, with 12 bases between. Germline CDR1 and CDR2: SNHLY and FYNNEI. This CDR3 has 14 amino acids. This CDR3 reads CASTRSGSNYGYTF. The CDR3 DNA follows: TGTGCCAGCACACGGTCCGGATCTAACTATGGCTACACCTTC. Looking up the rest from reference TRBV2 and TRBJ1-2 gives the full variable domain: EPEVTQTPSHQVTQMGQEVILRCVPISNHLYFYWYRQILGQKVEFLVSFYNNEISEKSEIFDDQFSVERPDGSNFTLKIRSTKLEDSAMYFCASTRSGSNYGYTFGSGTRLTVV.

This clonotype was seen only a few times. The chain couples TRBV7-8 to TRBJ1-1, with unresolved D. CDR3 length: 13 residues. CDR1 and CDR2 (germline): SGHVS, FQNEAQ. The V gene lost 4 bases and the J gene lost 1 base, with 7 bases spanning the gap. The CDR3 reads CASSSNRNTEAFF. The CDR3 DNA sequence: TGTGCCAGCAGCTCCAACCGGAACACTGAAGCTTTCTTT.

The chain links TRBV3-1 to TRBJ1-1; tentative D call: TRBD1 (5 bases). Trimming shortened V by 0 bases and J by 5 bases, and 10 bases separated the two germline ends. The CDR3 sequence is 14 residues long. Germline V gene data show CDR1 as LGHDT and CDR2 as YNNKEL (reference sequence). The CDR3 loop is CASSQDWGVTEAFF. CDR3 in DNA: TGTGCCAGCAGCCAAGATTGGGGGGTTACTGAAGCTTTCTTT. Filled out from reference TRBV3-1 and TRBJ1-1, the complete variable domain reads DTAVSQTPKYLVTQMGNDKSIKCEQNLGHDTMYWYKQDSKKFLKIMFSYNNKELIINETVPNRFSPKSPDKAHLNLHINSLELGDSAVYFCASSQDWGVTEAFFGQGTRLTVV.

The chain recombines TRBV27 with TRBJ2-4, with D maybe TRBD1 (5 bases). There are 11 residues in the CDR3. The germline CDR1 and CDR2 sequences are MNHEY and SMNVEV (reference sequence). Trimming shortened V by 11 bases and J by 5 bases, and 10 bases separated the two germline ends. CDR3 amino acids: CAQDTENIQYF. The DNA of the CDR3 is TGTGCCCAGGACACTGAAAACATTCAGTACTTC.

This clonotype was counted a few times. The rearrangement links TRBV15 to TRBJ2-3; either TRBD1 or TRBD2 may supply D (5 bases each). The CDR3 sequence is 16 residues long. The germline CDR1 and CDR2 sequences are LNHNV and YYDKDF (reference sequence). The ends were cut back, 0 bases at V and 10 bases at J, with 20 bases in the middle. CDR3 loop: CATSRDRSSGWGSQYF. The CDR3 DNA sequence: TGTGCCACCAGCAGAGATAGAAGTTCCGGGTGGGGGTCGCAGTATTTT.

This clonotype was observed at least ten times. J is TRBJ2-1 and V is TRBV7-6, with D possibly matching TRBD2 (6 bases). The CDR3 spans 15 residues. Germline V lookup: CDR1 SGHVS, CDR2 FNYEAQ. V was trimmed by 1 base and J by 0 bases, leaving 7 bases between them. Written as DNA, the CDR3 is TGTGCCAGCAGCTTAGTAGCGGACTCCTACAATGAGCAGTTCTTC. Encoded protein: CASSLVADSYNEQFF.

This chain joins TRBV29-1 and TRBJ2-5, with TRBD1 matching 12 bases. This CDR3 spans 14 amino acids. Germline V CDR1 and CDR2: SQVTM, ANQGSEA. V shed 4 bases and J 6 bases; nucleotides not matched to a gene: 6. The CDR3: CSVAGTGGSKTQYF. In nucleotides, the CDR3 is TGCAGCGTTGCAGGGACAGGGGGCAGCAAGACCCAGTACTTC.

The chain is built from TRBV27 and TRBJ1-5; D call uncertain. There are 15 residues in the CDR3. The germline gives CDR1 MNHEY, CDR2 SMNVEV (reference sequence). Trimming stripped 2 bases from V and 0 bases from J, with 8 bases between. The CDR3 DNA sequence: TGTGCCAGCAGTTTACGGCCAAATAGCAATCAGCCCCAGCATTTT. This codes for CASSLRPNSNQPQHF.